This T cell receptor (beta chain) is drawn from a study of cytomegalovirus exposure and HLA in healthy donors. The primer mix had 60 Vbeta and 13 Jbeta primers. Clones were read by immunoSEQ multiplex PCR, and TCRdb kept only the in-frame ones, dropping some. Of 130,000 to 150,000 clones in the sample, about 64% are singletons; the top ten hold roughly 4%. The CDR3 is made up of 14 amino acids. Germline CDR1 is MDHEN and CDR2 is SYDVKM. V lost 2 bases to trimming and J lost 7 bases, with 12 bases between them. This receptor was taken from a man aged 60 to 75 in good health and CMV-seronegative. The chain is built from TRBV28 and TRBJ2-1, with a tentative D call TRBD2 (5 bases). The sequenced material came from PBMCs. The CDR3 is CASSLGGSGNEQFF. The CDR3 DNA follows: TGTGCCAGCAGTTTAGGTGGGTCGGGGAATGAGCAGTTCTTC.